This T cell receptor beta chain is drawn from a study of cytomegalovirus exposure and HLA in healthy donors. 60 Vbeta and 13 Jbeta primers were used in PCR. The data were produced by immunoSEQ multiplex PCR, yet TCRdb's version contains in-frame clones alone and is incomplete. Reported are 200,000 to 250,000 clones; the ten largest clones contain approximately 0.98%. Study results and caveats: V- and J-gene trimming in TCR beta was tied to a missense DCLRE1C variant by an analysis performed later.

V lost 0 bases and J lost 8; bases outside the gene matches: 4. This CDR3 has 14 amino acids. Germline CDR1 and CDR2: SQVTM and ANQGSEA. On this clone itself: Its cognate antigen is unknown.

The chain has TRBV29-1 and TRBJ2-1, with TRBD2 matching over 10 bases. The sample taken for sequencing was PBMCs. The sequence was obtained from a woman in her thirties in good health and CMV-seropositive. CDR3 in amino acids: CSVEDKGTSDEQFF. The CDR3 DNA sequence: TGCAGCGTTGAAGATAAAGGGACTAGCGATGAGCAGTTCTTC.